The source of this T cell receptor beta chain is a study of CD8 T cells in ankylosing spondylitis. Study-wide results and caveats: Clones linked to disease were reported to show significant enrichment in matched ankylosing spondylitis synovial fluid.

From the 5' RACE reads, TCRdb called clonotypes with MiXCR, one entry per CDR3 protein. The table shows about 190,000 distinct CDR3 sequences, with 10% to 15% occurring only once. Germline V gene data show CDR1 as SGHKS and CDR2 as YYEKEE (reference sequence). There are 15 residues in the CDR3. V lost 5 bases, J lost 10 bases, and 17 bases stayed unmatched. The table lists this clonotype with many counts. Antigen specificity is unknown. V and J are TRBV5-5 and TRBJ1-1; 7 nucleotides align to TRBD1. The source is a female donor with ankylosing spondylitis or in good health (not recorded which). The sample consisted of blood, either unsorted or a sorted T cell fraction (not recorded which). The CDR3 bases are TGTGCCAGCAGTTCCGGGACAGCCGGGTTCAAGGGAGCTTTCTTT. It specifies CASSSGTAGFKGAFF. Together with reference TRBV5-5 and TRBJ1-1, the CDR3 gives the full variable domain: DAGVTQSPTHLIKTRGQQVTLRCSPISGHKSVSWYQQVLGQGPQFIFQYYEKEERGRGNFPDRFSARQFPNYSSELNVNALLLGDSALYLCASSSGTAGFKGAFFGQGTRLTVV.